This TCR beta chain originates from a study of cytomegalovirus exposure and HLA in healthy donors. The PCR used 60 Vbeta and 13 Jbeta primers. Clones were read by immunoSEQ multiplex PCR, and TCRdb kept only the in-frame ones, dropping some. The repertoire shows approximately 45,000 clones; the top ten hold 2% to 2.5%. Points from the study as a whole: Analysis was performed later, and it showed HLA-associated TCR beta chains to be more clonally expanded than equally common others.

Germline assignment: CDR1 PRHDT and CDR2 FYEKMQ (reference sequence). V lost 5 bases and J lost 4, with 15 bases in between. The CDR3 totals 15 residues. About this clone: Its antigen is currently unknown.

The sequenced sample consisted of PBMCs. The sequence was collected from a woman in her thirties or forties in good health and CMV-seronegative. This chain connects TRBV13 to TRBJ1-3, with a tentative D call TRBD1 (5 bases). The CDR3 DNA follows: TGTGCCAGCAGCGCCCCAGGGATTTACGGAAACACCATATATTTT. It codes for CASSAPGIYGNTIYF.